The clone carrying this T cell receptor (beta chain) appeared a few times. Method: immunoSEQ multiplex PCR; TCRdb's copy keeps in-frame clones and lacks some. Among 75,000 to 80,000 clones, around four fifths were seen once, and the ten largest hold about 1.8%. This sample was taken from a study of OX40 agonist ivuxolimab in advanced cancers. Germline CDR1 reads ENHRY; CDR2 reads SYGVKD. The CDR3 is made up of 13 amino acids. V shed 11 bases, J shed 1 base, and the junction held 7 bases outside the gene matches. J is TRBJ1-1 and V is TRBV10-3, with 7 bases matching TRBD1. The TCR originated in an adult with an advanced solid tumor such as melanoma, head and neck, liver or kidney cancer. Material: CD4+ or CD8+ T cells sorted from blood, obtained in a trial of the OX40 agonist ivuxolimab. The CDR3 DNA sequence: TGTGCCTCGCAGCGGACAGGGAACACTGAAGCTTTCTTT. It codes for CASQRTGNTEAFF.